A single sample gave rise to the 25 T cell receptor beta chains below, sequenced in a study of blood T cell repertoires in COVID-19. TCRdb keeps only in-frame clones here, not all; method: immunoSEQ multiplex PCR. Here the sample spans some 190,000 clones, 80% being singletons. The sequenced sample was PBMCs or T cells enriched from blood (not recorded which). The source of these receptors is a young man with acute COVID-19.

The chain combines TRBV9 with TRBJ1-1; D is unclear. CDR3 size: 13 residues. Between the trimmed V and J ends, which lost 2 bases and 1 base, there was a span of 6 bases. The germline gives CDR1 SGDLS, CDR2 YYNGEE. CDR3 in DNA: TGTGCCAGCAGCGTCCAGGCGAACACTGAAGCTTTCTTT. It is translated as CASSVQANTEAFF.

The CDR3 bases are TGTGCCAGCCGACTAGCGGGGGGCCCTAGCACAGATACGCAGTATTTT. Amino acids: CASRLAGGPSTDTQYF. This rearrangement joins TRBV19 to TRBJ2-3; 13 positions match TRBD2. Trimming at V came to 9 bases and at J to 0 bases, leaving 6 bases not matched to a gene. The CDR3 sequence is 16 residues long. Germline CDR1 LNHDA, CDR2 SQIVND (reference sequence).

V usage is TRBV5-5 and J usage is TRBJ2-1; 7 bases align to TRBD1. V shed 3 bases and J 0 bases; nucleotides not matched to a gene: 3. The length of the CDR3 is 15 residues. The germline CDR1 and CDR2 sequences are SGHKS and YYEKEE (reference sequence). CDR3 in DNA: TGTGCCAGCAGCTGGGACAGTAGCTCCTACAATGAGCAGTTCTTC. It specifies CASSWDSSSYNEQFF.

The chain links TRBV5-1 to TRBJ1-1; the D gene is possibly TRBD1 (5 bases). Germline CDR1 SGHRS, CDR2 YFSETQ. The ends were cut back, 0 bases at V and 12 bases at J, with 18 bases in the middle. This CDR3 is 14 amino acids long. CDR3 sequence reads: CASSLAGQGGLTFF. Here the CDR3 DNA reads TGCGCCAGCAGCTTGGCAGGGCAGGGAGGGTTAACTTTCTTT.

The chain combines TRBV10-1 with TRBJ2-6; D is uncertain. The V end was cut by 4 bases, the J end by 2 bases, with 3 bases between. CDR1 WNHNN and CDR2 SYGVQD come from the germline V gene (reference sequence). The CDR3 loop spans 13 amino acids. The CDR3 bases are TGCGCCAGCAGTGCTCCTGGGGCCAACGTCCTGACTTTC. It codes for CASSAPGANVLTF.

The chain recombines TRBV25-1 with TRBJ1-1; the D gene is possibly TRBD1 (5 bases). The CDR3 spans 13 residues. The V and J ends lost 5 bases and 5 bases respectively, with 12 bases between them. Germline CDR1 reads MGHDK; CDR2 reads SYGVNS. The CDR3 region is CASSLQGATEAFF. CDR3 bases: TGTGCCAGCAGTCTCCAGGGTGCGACTGAAGCTTTCTTT.

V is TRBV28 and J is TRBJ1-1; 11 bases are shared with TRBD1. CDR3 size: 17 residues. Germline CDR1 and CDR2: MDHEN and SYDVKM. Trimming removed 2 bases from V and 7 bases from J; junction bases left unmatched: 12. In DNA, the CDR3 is TGTGCCAGCAGTTTAGCTTTACGTGGACAGGGGGCTGTTGAAGCTTTCTTT. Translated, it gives CASSLALRGQGAVEAFF.

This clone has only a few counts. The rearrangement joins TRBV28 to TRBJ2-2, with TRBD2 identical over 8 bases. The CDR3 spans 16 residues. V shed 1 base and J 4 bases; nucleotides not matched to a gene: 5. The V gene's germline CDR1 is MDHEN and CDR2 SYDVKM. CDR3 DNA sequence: TGTGCCAGCAGTTTATTCAGGGCGGGAGGCACCGGGGAGCTGTTTTTT. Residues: CASSLFRAGGTGELFF.

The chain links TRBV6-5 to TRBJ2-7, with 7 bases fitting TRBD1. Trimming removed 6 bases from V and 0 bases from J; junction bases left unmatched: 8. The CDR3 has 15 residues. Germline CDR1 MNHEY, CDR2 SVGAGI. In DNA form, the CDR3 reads TGTGCCAGCAGGGAGGACAGGCACTACTCCTACGAGCAGTACTTC. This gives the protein CASREDRHYSYEQYF.

The DNA for the CDR3 is TGTGCCAGCAGCTTAAGACGGGCCGGGGGGCTACGGTCACCCCTCCACTTT. Its translation: CASSLRRAGGLRSPLHF. V is TRBV11-2 and J is TRBJ1-6, with D tentatively TRBD1 (6 bases). Germline CDR1 is SGHAT and CDR2 is FQNNGV. This CDR3 comprises 17 residues. V lost 2 bases, J lost 10 bases, and 21 bases lay in between.

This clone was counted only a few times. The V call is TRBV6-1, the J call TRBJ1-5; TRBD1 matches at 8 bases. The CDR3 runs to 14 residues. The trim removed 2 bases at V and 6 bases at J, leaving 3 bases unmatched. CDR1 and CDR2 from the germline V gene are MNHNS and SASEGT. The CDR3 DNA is TGTGCCAGCAGTGAACAGGGGGCACGTCAGCCCCAGCATTTT. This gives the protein CASSEQGARQPQHF.

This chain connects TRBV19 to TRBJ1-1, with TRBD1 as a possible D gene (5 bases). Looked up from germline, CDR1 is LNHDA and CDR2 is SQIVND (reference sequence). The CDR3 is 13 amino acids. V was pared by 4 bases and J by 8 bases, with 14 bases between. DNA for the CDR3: TGTGCCAGTAGTACCGTCGGGACTTTAGAAGCTTTCTTT. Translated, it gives CASSTVGTLEAFF.

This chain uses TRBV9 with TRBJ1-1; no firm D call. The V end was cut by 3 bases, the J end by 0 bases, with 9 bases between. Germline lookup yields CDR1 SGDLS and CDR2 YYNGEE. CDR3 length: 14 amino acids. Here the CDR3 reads CASSERQVNTEAFF. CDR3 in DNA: TGTGCCAGCAGCGAACGACAAGTGAACACTGAAGCTTTCTTT.

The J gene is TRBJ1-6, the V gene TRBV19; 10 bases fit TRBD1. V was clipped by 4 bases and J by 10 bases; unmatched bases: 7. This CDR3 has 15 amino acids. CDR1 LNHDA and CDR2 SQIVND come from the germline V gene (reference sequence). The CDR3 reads CASSTQTGGGSPLHF. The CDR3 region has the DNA TGTGCCAGTAGTACCCAGACAGGGGGCGGCTCACCCCTCCACTTT.

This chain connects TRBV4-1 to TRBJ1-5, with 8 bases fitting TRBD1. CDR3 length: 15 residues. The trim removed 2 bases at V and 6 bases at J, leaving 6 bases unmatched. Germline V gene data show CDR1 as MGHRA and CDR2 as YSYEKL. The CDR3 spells CASSQLQGEFQPQHF. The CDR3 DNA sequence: TGCGCCAGCAGCCAATTACAGGGGGAATTTCAGCCCCAGCATTTT.

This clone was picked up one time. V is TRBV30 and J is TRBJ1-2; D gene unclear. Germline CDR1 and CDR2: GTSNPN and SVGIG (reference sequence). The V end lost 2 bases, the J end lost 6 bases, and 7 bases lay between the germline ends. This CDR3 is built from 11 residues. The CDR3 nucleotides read TGTGCCTGGAGTACGGGTAATGGCTACACCTTC. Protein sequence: CAWSTGNGYTF.

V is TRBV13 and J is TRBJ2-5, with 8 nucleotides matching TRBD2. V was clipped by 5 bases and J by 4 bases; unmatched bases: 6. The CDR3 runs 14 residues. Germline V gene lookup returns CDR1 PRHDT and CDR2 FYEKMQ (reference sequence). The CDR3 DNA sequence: TGTGCCAGCAGCCCGGGACTAGTGTCAGAGACCCAGTACTTC. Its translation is CASSPGLVSETQYF.

In DNA form, the CDR3 reads TGTGCCAGCAGTTTTGATTCGCCAGGGCGGGAGACCCAGTACTTC. It yields the protein CASSFDSPGRETQYF. The V call is TRBV28, the J call TRBJ2-5; the D gene is possibly TRBD1 (5 bases). Germline V gene lookup returns CDR1 MDHEN and CDR2 SYDVKM. The length of the CDR3 is 15 residues. The germline V and J ends were trimmed by 3 bases and 5 bases, with 16 bases remaining between them. Filled out from reference TRBV28 and TRBJ2-5, the complete variable domain reads DVKVTQSSRYLVKRTGEKVFLECVQDMDHENMFWYRQDPGLGLRLIYFSYDVKMKEKGDIPEGYSVSREKKERFSLILESASTNQTSMYLCASSFDSPGRETQYFGPGTRLLVL.

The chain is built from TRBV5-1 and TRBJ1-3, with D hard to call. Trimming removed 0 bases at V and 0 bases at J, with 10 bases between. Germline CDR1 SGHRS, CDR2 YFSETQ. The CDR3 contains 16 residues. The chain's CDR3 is CASSLGSANSGNTIYF. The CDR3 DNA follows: TGCGCCAGCAGCTTGGGATCTGCTAACTCTGGAAACACCATATATTTT.

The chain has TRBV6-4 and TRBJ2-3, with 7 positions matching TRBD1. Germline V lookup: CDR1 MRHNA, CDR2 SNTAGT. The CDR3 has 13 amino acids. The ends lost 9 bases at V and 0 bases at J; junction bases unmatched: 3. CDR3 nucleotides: TGTGCCAGTCGACAGGGTAGCACAGATACGCAGTATTTT. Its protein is CASRQGSTDTQYF.

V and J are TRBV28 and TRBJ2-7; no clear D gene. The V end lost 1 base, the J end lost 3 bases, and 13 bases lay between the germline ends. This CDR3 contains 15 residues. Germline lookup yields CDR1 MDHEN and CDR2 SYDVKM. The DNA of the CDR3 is TGTGCCAGCAGTTTATTTAAGTACAATATCTACGAGCAGTACTTC. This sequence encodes CASSLFKYNIYEQYF. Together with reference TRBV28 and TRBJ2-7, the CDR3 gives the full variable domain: DVKVTQSSRYLVKRTGEKVFLECVQDMDHENMFWYRQDPGLGLRLIYFSYDVKMKEKGDIPEGYSVSREKKERFSLILESASTNQTSMYLCASSLFKYNIYEQYFGPGTRLTVT.

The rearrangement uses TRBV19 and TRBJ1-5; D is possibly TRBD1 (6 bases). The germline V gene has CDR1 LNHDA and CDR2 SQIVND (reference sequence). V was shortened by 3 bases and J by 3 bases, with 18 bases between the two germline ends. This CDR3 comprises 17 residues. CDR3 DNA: TGTGCCAGTAGTATTGGAGGGGGGGGTTCGAACAATCAGCCCCAGCATTTT. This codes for CASSIGGGGSNNQPQHF. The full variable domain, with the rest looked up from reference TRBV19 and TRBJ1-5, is DGGITQSPKYLFRKEGQNVTLSCEQNLNHDAMYWYRQDPGQGLRLIYYSQIVNDFQKGDIAEGYSVSREKKESFPLTVTSAQKNPTAFYLCASSIGGGGSNNQPQHFGDGTRLSIL.

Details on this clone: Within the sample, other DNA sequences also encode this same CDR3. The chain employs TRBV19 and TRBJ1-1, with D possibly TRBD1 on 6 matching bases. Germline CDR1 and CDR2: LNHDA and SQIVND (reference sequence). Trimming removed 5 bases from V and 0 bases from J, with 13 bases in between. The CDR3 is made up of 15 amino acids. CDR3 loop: CASSSRTELNTEAFF. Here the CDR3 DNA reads TGTGCCAGTAGTTCGAGGACAGAGTTGAACACTGAAGCTTTCTTT.

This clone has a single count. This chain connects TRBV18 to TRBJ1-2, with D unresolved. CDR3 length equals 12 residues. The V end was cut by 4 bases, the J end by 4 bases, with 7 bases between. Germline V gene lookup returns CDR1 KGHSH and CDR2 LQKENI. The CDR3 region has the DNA TGTGCCAGCTCACTCGACATCTATGGCTACACCTTC. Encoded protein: CASSLDIYGYTF.

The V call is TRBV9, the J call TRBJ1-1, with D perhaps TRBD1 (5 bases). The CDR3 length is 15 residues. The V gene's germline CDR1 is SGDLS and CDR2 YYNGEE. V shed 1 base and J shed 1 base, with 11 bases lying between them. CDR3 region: CASSVTGYENTEAFF. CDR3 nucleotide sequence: TGTGCCAGCAGCGTAACAGGATACGAGAACACTGAAGCTTTCTTT.